This TCR beta chain was identified in a study of identical twins. Study results and caveats: Partial confounding of zero-insertion analyses by invariant MAIT and iNKT cells was possible. Excess twin sharing in beta out-of-frame sequences was weaker. Memory repertoires lacked the insertion deficit that abundant cord blood beta clonotypes showed.

Using its own MiXCR run on the 5' RACE reads, TCRdb lists one record per CDR3 protein. In the table there are fewer than 350,000 distinct CDR3 sequences, roughly 8.6% of which are singletons. This clonotype was observed a few times. Its antigen is as yet unknown. V shed 0 bases and J shed 4 bases, with 13 bases lying between them. CDR1 and CDR2 (germline): LGHDT, YNNKEL (reference sequence). There are 16 residues in the CDR3. These data were likewise used in another study, on yellow fever vaccine responses in identical twins.

V usage is TRBV3-1 and J usage is TRBJ2-1, with a weak D call TRBD1 (6 bases). Sample: memory (CD45RO+) T cells sorted from blood. The TCR sequence derives from a woman aged 18-35 years in good health. The CDR3 nucleotides read TGTGCCAGCAGCCAAGATTTCAGGACAGAATACAATGAGCAGTTCTTC. This sequence encodes CASSQDFRTEYNEQFF.